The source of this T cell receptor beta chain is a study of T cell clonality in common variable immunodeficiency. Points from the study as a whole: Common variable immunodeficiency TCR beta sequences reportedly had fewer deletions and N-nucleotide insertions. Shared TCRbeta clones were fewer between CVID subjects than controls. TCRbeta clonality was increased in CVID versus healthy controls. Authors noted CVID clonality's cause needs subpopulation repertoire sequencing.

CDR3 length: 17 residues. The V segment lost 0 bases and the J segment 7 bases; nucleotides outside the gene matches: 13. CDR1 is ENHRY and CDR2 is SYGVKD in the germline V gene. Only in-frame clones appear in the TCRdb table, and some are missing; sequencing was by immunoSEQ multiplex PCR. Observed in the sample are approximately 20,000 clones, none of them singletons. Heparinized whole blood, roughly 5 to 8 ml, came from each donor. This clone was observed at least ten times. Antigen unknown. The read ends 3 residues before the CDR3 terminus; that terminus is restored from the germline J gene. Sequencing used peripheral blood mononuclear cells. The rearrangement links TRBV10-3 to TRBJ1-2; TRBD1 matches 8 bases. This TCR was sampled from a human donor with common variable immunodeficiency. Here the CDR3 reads CAISESSRGRWRRGYTF. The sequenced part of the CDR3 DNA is TGTGCCATCAGTGAGTCTTCCAGGGGGCGTTGGAGACGTGGC.